Presented here are 10 T cell receptor beta chains from one specimen sequenced in a study of cytomegalovirus exposure and HLA in healthy donors. Use of 60 Vbeta and 13 Jbeta primers characterized the PCR. The repertoire was sequenced with immunoSEQ multiplex PCR; TCRdb's copy has only in-frame clones and lacks some. The sample includes around 140,000 clones, roughly 66% of them seen just once. The source material was PBMCs. Receptors were obtained from a woman in her fifties or sixties in good health and CMV-seronegative.

This clone was detected a few times. V gene TRBV5-1 combines with J gene TRBJ1-2, with TRBD1 matching 8 bases. V was clipped by 5 bases and J by 5 bases; unmatched bases: 8. This CDR3 has 14 residues. Per germline, CDR1 SGHRS and CDR2 YFSETQ. CDR3 in amino acids: CASSADGDRYGYTF. CDR3 nucleotide sequence: TGCGCCAGCAGTGCTGACGGGGACAGGTATGGCTACACCTTC.

The chain has TRBV4-3 and TRBJ2-5, with TRBD2 matching over 10 bases. Germline V CDR1 and CDR2: LGHNA, YSLEER. After removal of 4 bases from V and 1 base from J, the junction contained 15 bases not matched to a gene. This CDR3 is 19 amino acids long. The CDR3 region is CASSLSRLAGARFQETQYF. CDR3 coding DNA: TGCGCCAGCAGCCTTTCCCGCCTAGCGGGGGCGAGGTTCCAAGAGACCCAGTACTTC.

The V gene is TRBV7-3, the J gene TRBJ2-3; D is unclear. Trimming left V 1 base short and J 0 bases short, with 11 bases between. Per germline, CDR1 SGHTA and CDR2 FQGTGA. CDR3 size: 16 residues. CDR3 nucleotide sequence: TGTGCCAGCAGCTTAATGGCAGGCAGAAGCACAGATACGCAGTATTTT. Protein sequence: CASSLMAGRSTDTQYF.

CDR3 loop: CASRFQATNEKLFF. CDR3 nucleotides: TGTGCCAGCAGATTTCAGGCAACTAATGAAAAACTGTTTTTT. The chain recombines TRBV7-2 with TRBJ1-4; D gene ambiguous. The germline gives CDR1 SGHTA, CDR2 FQGNSA. Trimming left V 6 bases short and J 0 bases short, with 8 bases between. The CDR3 covers 14 residues.

This clone was seen a few times. The CDR3 loop is CASSSHPLLARSNTGELFF. In nucleotides, the CDR3 is TGTGCCAGCAGTTCCCACCCCCTCCTAGCGCGTTCGAACACCGGGGAGCTGTTTTTT. The V and J genes are TRBV27 and TRBJ2-2; D might be TRBD2 (6 bases). The CDR3 loop spans 19 amino acids. Germline CDR1 reads MNHEY; CDR2 reads SMNVEV (reference sequence). The V end lost 4 bases, the J end lost 0 bases, and 21 bases lay between the germline ends.

This sequence joins TRBV5-4 and TRBJ1-2; TRBD1 matches 8 bases. This CDR3 has 13 amino acids. Trimming removed 3 bases from V and 6 bases from J; junction bases left unmatched: 4. Germline CDR1 and CDR2: SGHNT and YYREEE (reference sequence). CDR3 amino acids: CASSSGGGDGYTF. The CDR3 bases are TGTGCCAGCAGCTCAGGGGGCGGGGATGGCTACACCTTC.

The chain has TRBV7-8 and TRBJ2-4; 7 bases match TRBD2. The length of the CDR3 is 14 residues. In germline, CDR1 is SGHVS, CDR2 FQNEAQ. The V segment lost 2 bases and the J segment 7 bases; nucleotides outside the gene matches: 5. CDR3 DNA: TGTGCCAGCAGCTTAAGTGGGGGGGTCAACATTCAGTACTTC. The encoded protein is CASSLSGGVNIQYF.

The CDR3 DNA reads as TGTGCCAGTAGTAAGGGACAGGGGAACACTGAAGCTTTCTTT. Protein sequence: CASSKGQGNTEAFF. The chain employs TRBV19 and TRBJ1-1; 9 bases are shared with TRBD1. This CDR3 is 14 amino acids long. Germline V lookup: CDR1 LNHDA, CDR2 SQIVND (reference sequence). Trimming cost V 4 bases and J 1 base; bases outside gene matches: 1.

CDR3 sequence reads: CASSSDRVSNQPQHF. CDR3 DNA sequence: TGTGCCAGCAGCTCGGACAGGGTTAGCAATCAGCCCCAGCATTTT. The chain recombines TRBV2 with TRBJ1-5; 8 bases align to TRBD1. The CDR3 is 15 amino acids. The V gene's germline CDR1 is SNHLY and CDR2 FYNNEI. After removal of 6 bases from V and 0 bases from J, the junction contained 4 bases not matched to a gene.

V and J are TRBV19 and TRBJ1-2; TRBD1 aligns across 7 bases. V trimming: 3 bases; J trimming: 1 base; junction bases outside the gene matches: 5. The CDR3 covers 15 residues. CDR1 is LNHDA and CDR2 is SQIVND in the germline V gene (reference sequence). In DNA form, the CDR3 reads TGTGCCAGTAGTATTAGTCAGGGGGTTAACTATGGCTACACCTTC. It is translated as CASSISQGVNYGYTF.